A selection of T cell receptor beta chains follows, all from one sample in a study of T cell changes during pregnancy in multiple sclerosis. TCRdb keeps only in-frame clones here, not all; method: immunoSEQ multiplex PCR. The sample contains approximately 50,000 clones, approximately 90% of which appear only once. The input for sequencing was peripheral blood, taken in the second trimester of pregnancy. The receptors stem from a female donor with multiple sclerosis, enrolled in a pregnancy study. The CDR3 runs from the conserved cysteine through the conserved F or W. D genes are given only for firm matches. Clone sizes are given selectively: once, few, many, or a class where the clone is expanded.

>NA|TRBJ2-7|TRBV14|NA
TGTGCCAGCAGCCGGAATCAGGGGAGCTACGAGCAGTACTTC
CASSRNQGSYEQYF
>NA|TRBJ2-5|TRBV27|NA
TGTGCCAGCAGTTTGGTTCTCGGGATGATGGAGACCCAGTACTTC
CASSLVLGMMETQYF
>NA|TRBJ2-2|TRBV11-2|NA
TGTGCCAGCAGCTTAAGAACAGGGTTGACCGGGGAGCTGTTTTTT
CASSLRTGLTGELFF
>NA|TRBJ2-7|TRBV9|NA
TGTGCCAGCAGCCCCGACGGGGGGCCACCCTACGAGCAGTACTTC
CASSPDGGPPYEQYF
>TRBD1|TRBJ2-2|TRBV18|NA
TGTGCCAGCTCGCGTGACAGGGGTAACACCGGGGAGCTGTTTTTT
CASSRDRGNTGELFF
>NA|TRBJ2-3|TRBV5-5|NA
TGTGCCAGCAGCTTGCTCGGAGATACGCAGTATTTT
CASSLLGDTQYF
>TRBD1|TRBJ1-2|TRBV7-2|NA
TGTGCCAGCAGCCCAGCCGGGACAGCTAACTATGGCTACACCTTC
CASSPAGTANYGYTF
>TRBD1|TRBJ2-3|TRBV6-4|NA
TGTGCCAGCAGTGCGACAGGGAACACAGATACGCAGTATTTT
CASSATGNTDTQYF
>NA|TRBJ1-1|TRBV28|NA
TGTGCCAGCACCCGCCGGGGGGCGCCGAACACTGAAGCTTTCTTT
CASTRRGAPNTEAFF
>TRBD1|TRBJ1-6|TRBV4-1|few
TGCGCCAGCAAAGAAGGGGGCGCTTCACCCCTCCACTTT
CASKEGGASPLHF
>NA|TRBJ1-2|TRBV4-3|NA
TGCGCCAGCAGCCAAGAAGTATCGGGGTGGGACTATGGCTACACCTTC
CASSQEVSGWDYGYTF
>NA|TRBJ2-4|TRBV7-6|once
TGTGCCAGCAGCTTAGAGCGGAGGTTGGGCAAAAACATTCAGTACTTC
CASSLERRLGKNIQYF
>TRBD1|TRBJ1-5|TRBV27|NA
TGTGCCAGCAGTTACAGGGGAGGTCAGCCCCAGCATTTT
CASSYRGGQPQHF
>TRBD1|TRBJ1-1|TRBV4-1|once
TGCGCCAGCAGCCCCCGGGACAGCGAAGCTTTCTTT
CASSPRDSEAFF
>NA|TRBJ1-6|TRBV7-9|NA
TGTGCCAGCAGCGCCACTGGGGACACCTATTATTCACCCCTCCACTTT
CASSATGDTYYSPLHF
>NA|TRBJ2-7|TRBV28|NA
TGTGCCAGCAGCCGGGGACACCCCACCACCTACGAGCAGTACTTC
CASSRGHPTTYEQYF
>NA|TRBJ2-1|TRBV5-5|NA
TGTGCCAGCAGCTTGGTAGGCCTAGACCCTGAGCAGTTCTTC
CASSLVGLDPEQFF
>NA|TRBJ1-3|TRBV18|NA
TGTGCCAGCTCCCCTGACAATAAGGGAAACACCATATATTTT
CASSPDNKGNTIYF
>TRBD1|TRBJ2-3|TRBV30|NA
TGTGCCTGGAGTCCAATGACAGGGGAACGGACAGATACGCAGTATTTT
CAWSPMTGERTDTQYF
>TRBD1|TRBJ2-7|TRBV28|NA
TGTGCCAGCAGTCAACAGGGGGCTACCGGGCGCGAGCAGTACTTC
CASSQQGATGREQYF
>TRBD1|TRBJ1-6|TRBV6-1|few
TGTGCCAGCAGTGAAGGGACAGGGGGTAATTCACCCCTCCACTTT
CASSEGTGGNSPLHF
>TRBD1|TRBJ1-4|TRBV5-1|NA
TGCGCCAGCTCCTACGGGACAGGGGTCGAAAAACTGTTTTTT
CASSYGTGVEKLFF
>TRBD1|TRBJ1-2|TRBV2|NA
TGTGCCAGCAGCACGCTCCCGGGACAGGGCTATGGCTACACCTTC
CASSTLPGQGYGYTF
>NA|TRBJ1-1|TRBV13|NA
TGTGCCAGCAGCAGCCACAGGGTGGGCTGGCCTGAAGCTTTCTTT
CASSSHRVGWPEAFF
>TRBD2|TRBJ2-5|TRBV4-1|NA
TGCGCCAGCAGCCAAGAATTCGGGGGGGGGCCCCAAGAGACCCAGTACTTC
CASSQEFGGGPQETQYF
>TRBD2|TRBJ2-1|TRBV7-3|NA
TGTGCCAGCAGCCCCCCTAGCGGGGGGACCTACAATGAGCAGTTCTTC
CASSPPSGGTYNEQFF
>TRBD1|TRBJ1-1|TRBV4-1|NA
TGCGCCAGCAGCCGAAGACAGGGGGCTCCTGAAGCTTTCTTT
CASSRRQGAPEAFF
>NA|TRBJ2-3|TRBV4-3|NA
TGCGCCAGCAGCCAAGAGTACTCCGATACGCAGTATTTT
CASSQEYSDTQYF
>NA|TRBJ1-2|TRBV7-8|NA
TGTGCCAGCAGCTCCTACGAACCAGGGGCAGGGGGCTACACCTTC
CASSSYEPGAGGYTF
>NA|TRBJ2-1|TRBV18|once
TGTGCCAGCTCACCTGCCGACGGCGGGCCGGTTTACAATGAGCAGTTCTTC
CASSPADGGPVYNEQFF
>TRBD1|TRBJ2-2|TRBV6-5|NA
TGTGCCAGCAGGCGACAGGGGGCTGGAGGGGAGCTGTTTTTT
CASRRQGAGGELFF